Below are 22 T cell receptor beta chains sequenced from a single sample in a study of regulatory T cells in long-lasting Graves disease. As for time point: newly diagnosed GD, antithyroid drugs for less than 3 months. The TCR library used RNA extracted from PBMCs. Arm-PCR of CDR3 regions and iRepertoire HTBI primers were the basis on which TCR beta libraries were built. TCRdb processed the multiplex PCR reads anew with MiXCR; each CDR3 protein has one entry. The profile covers around 470,000 distinct CDR3 sequences, with 12% to 15% appearing a single time and 17% taken by the ten largest. These data are also associated with another study on T cells in Graves' hyperthyroidism and ophthalmopathy.

This sample comprised peripheral blood mononuclear cells (PBMCs), obtained at new diagnosis, from a patient treated with antithyroid drugs. The receptors derive from a woman in her fifties or sixties with Graves disease.

This sequence joins TRBV28 and TRBJ1-6; 7 nucleotides agree with TRBD1. Germline V lookup: CDR1 MDHEN, CDR2 SYDVKM. The CDR3 runs to 16 residues. After removal of 7 bases from V and 4 bases from J, the junction contained 10 bases not matched to a gene. The CDR3 DNA is TGTGCCAGCAACCCGGGACAGTCTCCATATAATTCACCCCTCCACTTT. It encodes CASNPGQSPYNSPLHF.

The rearrangement uses TRBV6-2 or TRBV6-3 and TRBJ2-7; no reliable D call. From germline, CDR1 is MNHEY and CDR2 SVGEGT. The CDR3 is 15 amino acids. V lost 3 bases, J lost 3 bases, and 15 bases lay in between. DNA for the CDR3: TGTGCCAGCAGTTATGACCCGGACCCGGGCTACGAGCAGTACTTC. Translation: CASSYDPDPGYEQYF.

In this sample, this clonotype turned up a few times. The chain links TRBV10-3 to TRBJ2-3, with a weak D call TRBD2 (6 bases). CDR1 and CDR2 from the germline V gene are ENHRY and SYGVKD. This CDR3 is built from 15 residues. V lost 7 bases and J lost 0, with 14 bases in between. CDR3 region: CAITGGTLSTDTQYF. The CDR3 nucleotides are TGTGCCATCACCGGTGGGACTCTTAGCACAGATACGCAGTATTTT.

In this sample, this clonotype turned up many times. The chain employs TRBV29-1 and TRBJ2-7; 8 nucleotides match TRBD2. Trimming at V came to 1 base and at J to 3 bases, leaving 11 bases not matched to a gene. Germline V gene lookup returns CDR1 SQVTM and CDR2 ANQGSEA. The CDR3 covers 16 residues. The CDR3, as DNA: TGCAGCGTTGAAGTCGCAGGGATTAGCGGGAACTACGAGCAGTACTTC. Protein product: CSVEVAGISGNYEQYF.

As regards this clonotype: A much bigger clone sits one base away, suggesting this may be a read error. This CDR3 is CASSAQNIQTSGINNEQLF. The CDR3 DNA sequence: TGTGCCAGCAGTGCCCAAAATATCCAGACTAGCGGAATAAACAATGAGCAGCTCTTC. The gene calls are TRBV27 and TRBJ2-1; TRBD2 aligns across 9 bases. The germline gives CDR1 MNHEY, CDR2 SMNVEV (reference sequence). The CDR3 spans 19 residues.

This rearrangement joins TRBV27 to TRBJ2-7; D is perhaps TRBD2 (6 bases). Trimming took off 1 base at V and 6 bases at J, with 22 bases between the two ends. The germline V gene encodes CDR1 MNHEY and CDR2 SMNVEV (reference sequence). This CDR3 is 17 amino acids long. CDR3 amino acids: CASSLFGSEVGGSEQYF. The CDR3 coding sequence is TGTGCCAGCAGTTTATTTGGCAGCGAGGTCGGGGGTTCCGAGCAGTACTTC.

This clonotype was picked up many times. This chain connects TRBV6-5 to TRBJ2-5; a possible D gene is TRBD2 (6 bases). Germline-derived CDR1 and CDR2 are MNHEY and SVGAGI. CDR3 size: 13 residues. V lost 3 bases and J lost 8, with 13 bases in between. The CDR3 region is CASSYRQGGTQYF. Here the CDR3 DNA reads TGTGCCAGCAGTTATCGTCAGGGAGGCACCCAGTACTTC.

This clonotype has more than one count but fewer than ten. In DNA, the CDR3 is TGTGCCAGCAGTTACGGATCCGGGACACCGAGCTCCTATAATTCACCCCTCCACTTT. Protein sequence: CASSYGSGTPSSYNSPLHF. The rearrangement joins TRBV6-9 to TRBJ1-6, with a possible D match to TRBD1 (6 bases). Germline loops: CDR1 MNHGY, CDR2 SVAAGI. The CDR3 is made up of 19 amino acids. V was clipped by 3 bases and J by 0 bases, with 18 bases between them.

This clonotype was seen ten or more times. V is TRBV7-9 and J is TRBJ1-5; tentative D call: TRBD1 (6 bases). CDR3 length: 16 amino acids. CDR1 is SEHNR and CDR2 is FQNEAQ in the germline V gene (reference sequence). Trimming pared 6 bases from V and 0 bases from J, leaving 15 bases between. CDR3 loop: CASSSQQGNSNQPQHF. The CDR3 DNA reads TGTGCCAGCAGTTCCCAGCAGGGGAATAGCAATCAGCCCCAGCATTTT.

The chain joins TRBV30 to TRBJ2-7; D is unresolved. The germline V gene encodes CDR1 GTSNPN and CDR2 SVGIG (reference sequence). This CDR3 contains 11 residues. V lost 3 bases and J lost 3, with 6 bases in between. The CDR3 region has the DNA TGTGCCTGGAGCGGCATCTACGAGCAGTACTTC. Its protein product is CAWSGIYEQYF.

This clonotype occurred many times. The V gene is TRBV11-2, the J gene TRBJ2-1; TRBD2 agrees at 14 bases. Per the germline V gene, CDR1 is SGHAT and CDR2 is FQNNGV. The CDR3 runs 16 residues. V lost 2 bases and J lost 10; bases outside the gene matches: 7. The CDR3 DNA reads as TGTGCCAGCAGCTTAAGGGGGACTAGCGGGAGCCGCGAGCAGTTCTTC. Protein sequence: CASSLRGTSGSREQFF.

This clonotype occurred many times. The rearrangement links TRBV7-8 to TRBJ1-2, with a weak D call TRBD1 (5 bases). The V end was cut by 3 bases, the J end by 3 bases, with 14 bases between. The germline CDR1 and CDR2 sequences are SGHVS and FQNEAQ. This CDR3 spans 15 amino acids. In nucleotides, the CDR3 is TGTGCCAGCAGCTTGCGAGGGACCACTTACTATGGCTACACCTTC. It translates to CASSLRGTTYYGYTF.

Regarding this clonotype: The junction departs from germline at one end; a sequencing error may be responsible. The V call is TRBV12-3 or TRBV12-4, the J call TRBJ1-1; 7 bases map to TRBD1. This CDR3 spans 15 amino acids. CDR3 sequence (DNA): TGTGCCAGCAGTCCACAACAGGGGCAGGGCACTGAAGCTTCCTTT. This sequence encodes CASSPQQGQGTEASF.

This rearrangement joins TRBV7-9 to TRBJ2-1; D unclear. Per the germline V gene, CDR1 is SEHNR and CDR2 is FQNEAQ (reference sequence). The CDR3 is 12 amino acids. CDR3 sequence: CVFGDPYNEQFF. In DNA, the CDR3 is TGTGTGTTCGGAGACCCCTACAATGAGCAGTTCTTC.

Many counts were recorded for this clonotype. The V call is TRBV28, the J call TRBJ2-1, with D unclear. This CDR3 is 12 amino acids long. Trimming took off 7 bases at V and 0 bases at J, with 4 bases between the two ends. The germline gives CDR1 MDHEN, CDR2 SYDVKM. The CDR3 here is CASMSSYNEQFF. The CDR3, as DNA: TGTGCCAGCATGAGCTCCTACAATGAGCAGTTCTTC.

This clonotype was seen once. This chain joins TRBV3-1 and TRBJ1-6; D is uncertain. This CDR3 contains 17 residues. The ends were cut back, 1 base at V and 3 bases at J, with 13 bases in the middle. Germline V gives CDR1 LGHDT, CDR2 YNNKEL (reference sequence). CDR3 protein: CASSQAGITNYNSPLHF. For the CDR3, the DNA is TGTGCCAGCAGCCAAGCGGGTATAACTAACTATAATTCACCCCTCCACTTT. Filled out from reference TRBV3-1 and TRBJ1-6, the complete variable domain reads DTAVSQTPKYLVTQMGNDKSIKCEQNLGHDTMYWYKQDSKKFLKIMFSYNNKELIINETVPNRFSPKSPDKAHLNLHINSLELGDSAVYFCASSQAGITNYNSPLHFGNGTRLTVT.

The sample holds a few counts of this clonotype. Given a much more abundant clone one base away, this may be a read error. The CDR3 is CASSQISGRAGEQFF. The CDR3 region has the DNA TGTGCCAGCAGCCAAATTAGCGGGAGGGCCGGTGAGCAGTTCTTC. The chain has TRBV14 and TRBJ2-1; 11 bases match TRBD2. Germline V gene sequence: CDR1 SGHDN, CDR2 FVKESK. The CDR3 has 15 amino acids. Losses at the gene ends were 2 bases for V and 9 bases for J; bases not matched to a gene: 6. The full variable domain, rest sourced from reference TRBV14 and TRBJ2-1, is EAGVTQFPSHSVIEKGQTVTLRCDPISGHDNLYWYRRVMGKEIKFLLHFVKESKQDESGMPNNRFLAERTGGTYSTLKVQPAELEDSGVYFCASSQISGRAGEQFFGPGTRLTVL.

Concerning this clonotype: This may come from a read error, since a much larger clone is one base off. V gene TRBV6-1 combines with J gene TRBJ1-5; TRBD1 agrees at 8 bases. The germline V gene has CDR1 MNHNS and CDR2 SASEGT. The length of the CDR3 is 13 residues. For the CDR3, the DNA is TGTGCCAGCTTACAGGGGGTGGGTCAGCCCCGGCATTTT. This sequence encodes CASLQGVGQPRHF.

In its sample, this clonotype was seen a few times. This chain connects TRBV25-1 to TRBJ2-7, with D unresolved. The CDR3 is made up of 13 amino acids. Trimming took 4 bases from V and 0 from J, leaving 7 bases between them. Germline V gene sequence: CDR1 MGHDK, CDR2 SYGVNS. The DNA for the CDR3 is TGTGCCAGCAGTGGGACGACCTCCTACGAGCAGTACTTC. This sequence encodes CASSGTTSYEQYF.

In this sample, this clonotype turned up many times. A junction end diverges from the germline sequence, so it may reflect a read error. CDR3 region: CASTRTSSRQETQYF. CDR3 DNA: TGTGCTAGCACCCGGACTAGCAGCAGGCAAGAGACCCAGTACTTC. The rearrangement uses TRBV7-7 and TRBJ2-5; 8 bases are shared with TRBD2. This CDR3 has 15 residues. Per the germline V gene, CDR1 is SSHAT and CDR2 is FNYEAQ (reference sequence). Using reference TRBV7-7 and TRBJ2-5 for the parts outside the CDR3, the full variable domain is GAGVSQSPRYKVTKRGQDVTLRCDPISSHATLYWYQQALGQGPEFLTYFNYEAQPDKSGLPSDRFSAERPEGSISTLTIQRTEQRDSAMYRCASTRTSSRQETQYFGPGTRLLVL.

This clonotype was recorded at least ten times. This rearrangement joins TRBV28 to TRBJ2-3; 9 nucleotides align to TRBD2. V trimming: 3 bases; J trimming: 3 bases; junction bases outside the gene matches: 7. Germline V CDR1 and CDR2: MDHEN, SYDVKM. CDR3 length equals 16 residues. The CDR3 nucleotides are TGTGCCAGCAGTTTCCCCCAGCGGGAGGAGACAGATACGCAGTATTTT. It specifies CASSFPQREETDTQYF.

This clonotype occurred a few times. The chain combines TRBV7-9 with TRBJ1-5; maybe TRBD1 (6 bases). Germline lookup yields CDR1 SEHNR and CDR2 FQNEAQ (reference sequence). Trimming cost V 2 bases and J 3 bases, with 17 bases left between them. This CDR3 comprises 17 residues. CDR3 region: CASSLFPPGADNQPQHF. In nucleotides, the CDR3 is TGTGCCAGCAGCTTATTTCCCCCAGGGGCGGACAATCAGCCCCAGCATTTT.